This TCR beta chain was obtained from a study of PD-1 blockade in classical Hodgkin lymphoma. The wider study: The patients were dosed with nivolumab 3 mg/kg, infused intravenously every 2 weeks.

Details on this clone: Its matching antigen is unknown.

V lost 6 bases and J lost 10; bases outside the gene matches: 4. This CDR3 is 11 amino acids long. CDR1 and CDR2 (germline): MDHEN, SYDVKM. Relapse was seen in all patients after autologous stem cell transplantation, and brentuximab vedotin exposure was variable. Study observations and caveats: Newly diagnosed patients had diversity similar to the baseline diversity of complete responders. The study reported lower baseline TCR diversity in newly diagnosed patients than in healthy donors.

TCRdb's table, derived via immunoSEQ multiplex PCR, lists solely in-frame clones and lacks some. Among tens of thousands of clones listed, nearly 90% were seen once. This chain links TRBV28 with TRBJ1-1; 8 bases align to TRBD1. The specimen comprised peripheral blood mononuclear cells (PBMCs), sampled before the second cycle of nivolumab. The TCR originated in a human donor with classical Hodgkin lymphoma. The CDR3 loop reads CASSWTGRAFF. CDR3 DNA sequence: TGTGCCAGCAGCTGGACAGGGCGAGCTTTCTTT.